The clone carrying this TCR beta chain was recorded a few times. This sample was taken from a study of blood T cells in healthy people across ages. V lost 5 bases, J lost 4 bases, and 28 bases lay in between. Germline CDR1 SGHAT, CDR2 FQDESV (reference sequence). The CDR3 runs to 19 residues. It was with a sample-barcoded 5' primer and a J-beta primer mix that a second PCR of roughly 7 to 12 cycles was run. One entry per CDR3 protein results from TCRdb running MiXCR on the 5' RACE reads. The data show 550,000 to 750,000 distinct CDR3 sequences, around 21% seen once. This TCR was recovered from a man in his 70s in good health. The rearrangement joins TRBV11-1 to TRBJ2-3; a weak D match, TRBD1 (6 bases). Material: blood. CDR3 nucleotide sequence: TGTGCCAGCAGCATAGGGGGTCGGGACGCCCCTAAGTCCCCAGATACGCAGTATTTT. As protein: CASSIGGRDAPKSPDTQYF. Full variable domain (missing parts from reference TRBV11-1 and TRBJ2-3): EAEVAQSPRYKITEKSQAVAFWCDPISGHATLYWYRQILGQGPELLVQFQDESVVDDSQLPKDRFSAERLKGVDSTLKIQPAELGDSAMYLCASSIGGRDAPKSPDTQYFGPGTRLTVL.